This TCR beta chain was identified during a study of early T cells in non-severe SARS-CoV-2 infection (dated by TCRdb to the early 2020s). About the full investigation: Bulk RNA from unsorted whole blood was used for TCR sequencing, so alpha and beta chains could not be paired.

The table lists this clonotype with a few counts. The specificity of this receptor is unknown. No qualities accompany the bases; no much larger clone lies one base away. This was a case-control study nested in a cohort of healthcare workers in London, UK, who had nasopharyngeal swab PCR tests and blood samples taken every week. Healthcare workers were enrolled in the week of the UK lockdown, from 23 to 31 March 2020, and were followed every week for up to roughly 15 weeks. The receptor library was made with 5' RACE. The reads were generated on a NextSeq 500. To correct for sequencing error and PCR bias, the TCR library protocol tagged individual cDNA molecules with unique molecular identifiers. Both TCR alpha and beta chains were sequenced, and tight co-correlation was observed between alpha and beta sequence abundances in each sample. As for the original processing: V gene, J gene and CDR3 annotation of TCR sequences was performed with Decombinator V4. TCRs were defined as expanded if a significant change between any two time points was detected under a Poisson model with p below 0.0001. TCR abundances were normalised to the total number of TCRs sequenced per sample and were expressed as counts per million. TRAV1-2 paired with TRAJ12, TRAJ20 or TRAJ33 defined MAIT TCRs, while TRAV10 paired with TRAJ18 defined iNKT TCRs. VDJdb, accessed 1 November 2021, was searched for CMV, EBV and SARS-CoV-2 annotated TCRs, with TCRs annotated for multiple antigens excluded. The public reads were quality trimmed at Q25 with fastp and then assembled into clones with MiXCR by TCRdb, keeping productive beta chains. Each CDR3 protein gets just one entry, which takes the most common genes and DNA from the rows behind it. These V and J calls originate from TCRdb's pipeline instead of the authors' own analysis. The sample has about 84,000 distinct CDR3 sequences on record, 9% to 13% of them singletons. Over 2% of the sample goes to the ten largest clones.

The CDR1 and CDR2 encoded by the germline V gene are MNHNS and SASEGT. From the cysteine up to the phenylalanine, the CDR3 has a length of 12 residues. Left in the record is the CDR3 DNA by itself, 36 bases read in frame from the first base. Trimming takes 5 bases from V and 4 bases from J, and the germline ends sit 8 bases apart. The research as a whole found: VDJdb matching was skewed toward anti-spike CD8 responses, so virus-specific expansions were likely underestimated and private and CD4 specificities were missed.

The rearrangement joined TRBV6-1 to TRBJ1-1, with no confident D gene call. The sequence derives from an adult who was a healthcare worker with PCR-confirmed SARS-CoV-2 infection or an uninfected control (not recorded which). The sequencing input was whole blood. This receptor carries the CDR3 CASSLRSTEAFF. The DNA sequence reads TGTGCCAGCAGTCTAAGGAGCACTGAAGCTTTCTTT.